This TCR beta chain was recovered during a study of T cell responses to AZD1222 COVID-19 vaccine. Per germline, CDR1 WSHSY and CDR2 SAAADI. This CDR3 has 12 amino acids. V lost 0 bases and J lost 9, with 9 bases in between. Clones were sequenced by immunoSEQ multiplex PCR, and TCRdb holds only the in-frame ones, with some missing. Among approximately 90,000 clones listed, approximately 94% were seen once. Specimen: peripheral blood, collected on day 0 of AZD1222 vaccination. This sequence joins TRBV10-2 and TRBJ2-7; tentatively, D is TRBD2 (5 bases). This receptor was taken from an adult in good health. CDR3 protein: CASSESRVGQYF. For the CDR3, the DNA is TGCGCCAGCAGTGAGTCGAGGGTAGGGCAGTACTTC.